These T cell receptor beta chains were read from a single sample in a study of blood T cells in healthy people across ages. A single record per CDR3 protein comes from TCRdb applying MiXCR to the 5' RACE reads. This table holds 800,000 to 900,000 distinct CDR3 sequences, approximately 67% found once. The sample taken for sequencing was blood. The source is a man younger than 45 in good health. Each CDR3 is given with its conserved first and last residue. A D gene is named only where the DNA matches it firmly. For some rows the clone size is stated as once, few or many, or as a class when expanded; others skip it.

D,V,size,J,CDR3,DNA
.,TRBV10-3,few,TRBJ2-7,CAISGNRAQGEQYF,TGTGCCATCAGTGGTAACCGGGCGCAGGGGGAGCAGTACTTC
TRBD1,TRBV29-1,.,TRBJ2-7,CSVELGTGGCEQYF,TGCAGCGTTGAACTCGGGACAGGGGGCTGCGAGCAGTACTTC
.,TRBV12-3/TRBV12-4,.,TRBJ2-4,CASSFGAREQYF,TGTGCCAGCAGTTTTGGGGCGAGGGAGCAGTACTTC
TRBD2,TRBV6-1,.,TRBJ2-1,CASSPTLTSGGADEQFF,TGTGCCAGCAGTCCAACCTTGACTAGCGGGGGGGCCGATGAGCAGTTCTTC
.,TRBV12-3/TRBV12-4,.,TRBJ1-4,CASSPAGGEKLFF,TGTGCCAGCAGCCCGGCGGGTGGGGAAAAACTGTTTTTT
.,TRBV6-2/TRBV6-3,.,TRBJ2-1,CASSYSTTSPQGEQFF,TGTGCCAGTAGTTACTCGACCACGTCTCCCCAGGGTGAGCAGTTCTTC
TRBD2,TRBV5-1,.,TRBJ2-5,CASSPTSGEVETQYF,TGCGCCAGCAGCCCGACTAGCGGGGAGGTAGAGACCCAGTACTTC
.,TRBV28,.,TRBJ2-7,CASGDGAGYEQYF,TGTGCCAGCGGAGACGGGGCAGGGTATGAGCAGTACTTC
.,TRBV27,.,TRBJ1-5,CASSLFLQSNQPQHF,TGTGCCAGCAGTTTATTTTTGCAGTCCAATCAGCCCCAGCATTTT
.,TRBV4-2,.,TRBJ2-5,CASSQTPVVGETQYF,TGTGCCAGCAGCCAGACTCCAGTAGTAGGAGAGACCCAGTACTTC
.,TRBV7-2,.,TRBJ2-3,CASSLDSDTSTDTQYF,TGTGCCAGCAGCTTGGACAGCGATACCAGCACAGATACGCAGTATTTT
TRBD2,TRBV24-1,.,TRBJ2-5,CATSDLPASGGGTQYF,TGTGCCACCAGTGATTTGCCCGCTAGCGGGGGGGGGACCCAGTACTTC
.,TRBV7-3,.,TRBJ2-3,CASSGSGGGQPVTQYF,TGTGCCAGCAGCGGCTCCGGGGGCGGCCAACCCGTTACGCAGTATTTT
TRBD2,TRBV29-1,.,TRBJ2-3,CSVATSGGADTQYF,TGCAGCGTAGCCACTAGCGGGGGGGCCGATACGCAGTATTTT
TRBD2,TRBV20-1,.,TRBJ2-7,CSARAGERGQGTYEQYF,TGCAGTGCTAGAGCCGGAGAGCGGGGGCAGGGGACCTACGAGCAGTACTTC
TRBD2,TRBV29-1,few,TRBJ2-7,CSADIAGAYEQYF,TGCAGCGCCGACATTGCGGGGGCCTACGAGCAGTACTTC
TRBD1,TRBV9,.,TRBJ2-7,CASSVDDRASSYEQYF,TGTGCCAGCAGCGTAGACGACAGGGCGAGCTCCTACGAGCAGTACTTC
.,TRBV7-2,few,TRBJ2-4,CASSLVGGSNIQYF,TGTGCCAGCAGCTTAGTTGGAGGGAGTAACATTCAGTACTTC
TRBD1,TRBV12-3/TRBV12-4,.,TRBJ1-6,CASGPTGQANSPLHF,TGTGCCAGCGGTCCGACGGGACAGGCCAATTCACCCCTCCACTTT
.,TRBV20-1,.,TRBJ1-2,CSASSHAFHGYTF,TGCAGTGCTAGTAGTCACGCATTTCATGGCTACACCTTC
.,TRBV6-5,.,TRBJ1-2,CASRFERGIGYTF,TGTGCCAGCAGATTCGAGAGAGGGATAGGCTACACCTTC
.,TRBV5-1,.,TRBJ1-4,CASSFGRVTNEKLFF,TGCGCCAGCAGCTTTGGCCGGGTGACTAATGAAAAACTGTTTTTT
.,TRBV21-1,.,TRBJ2-6,CASSTRVAGANVLTF,TGTGCCAGCAGCACCCGGGTAGCCGGGGCCAACGTCCTGACTTTC
.,TRBV11-2,.,TRBJ2-1,CASSLNPNGDNEQFF,TGTGCCAGCAGCTTAAATCCAAACGGGGACAATGAGCAGTTCTTC
.,TRBV20-1,few,TRBJ1-2,CSARMGARYGYTF,TGCAGTGCTAGGATGGGGGCGCGGTATGGCTACACCTTC
.,TRBV6-2/TRBV6-3,.,TRBJ2-7,CASNREGGTVNEQYF,TGTGCCAGCAACCGAGAGGGGGGGACTGTAAATGAGCAGTACTTC
.,TRBV7-9,.,TRBJ2-1,CASSLLLIEQFF,TGTGCCAGCAGCTTATTGTTGATTGAGCAGTTCTTC